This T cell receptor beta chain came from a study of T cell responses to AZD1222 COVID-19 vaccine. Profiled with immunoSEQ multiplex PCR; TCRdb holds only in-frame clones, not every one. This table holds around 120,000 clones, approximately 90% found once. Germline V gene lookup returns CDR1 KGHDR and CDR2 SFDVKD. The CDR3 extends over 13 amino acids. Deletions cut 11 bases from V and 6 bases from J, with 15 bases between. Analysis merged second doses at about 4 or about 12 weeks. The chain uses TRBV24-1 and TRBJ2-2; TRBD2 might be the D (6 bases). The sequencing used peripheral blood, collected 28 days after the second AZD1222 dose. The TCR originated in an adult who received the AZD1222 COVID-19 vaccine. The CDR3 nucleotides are TGTGCCAGTTCGACTAGTATCTCCGGGGAGCTGTTTTTT. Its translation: CASSTSISGELFF.